The rows below give T cell receptor beta chains drawn from one sample of a study of T cells after yellow fever vaccination. From the 5' RACE reads, TCRdb called clonotypes with MiXCR, one entry per CDR3 protein. This sample carries approximately 74,000 distinct CDR3 sequences, more than 5.5% of them seen once, and the ten largest clones take 35%. Sequenced here: CD8+ T cells sorted from PBMCs, sampled 5 days after the first yellow fever vaccination. The receptors shown here come from a man aged 18 to 29 who received the YFV17D yellow fever vaccine. Both conserved end residues are part of each CDR3. A D gene is named only where the DNA matches it firmly. A row's size may be missing; if present it is once, few, many or a size class.

J | length | size | D | V | DNA | CDR3
TRBJ1-1 | 14 | . | TRBD1 | TRBV7-2 | TGTGCCAGCAGCTTACTTCAGGGGGGGACTGAAGCTTTCTTT | CASSLLQGGTEAFF
TRBJ2-5 | 15 | few | TRBD1 | TRBV4-2 | TGTGCCAGCAGCCAAGATCTGGGACAGAAAGAGACCCAGTACTTC | CASSQDLGQKETQYF
TRBJ2-2 | 13 | few | . | TRBV7-2 | TGTGCCAGCAGCCCCCTAGGCACCGGGGAGCTGTTTTTT | CASSPLGTGELFF
TRBJ2-2 | 17 | . | TRBD1 | TRBV28 | TGTGCCAGCAGGGCCGGACAGGGCTTGTGGAGCACCGGGGAGCTGTTTTTT | CASRAGQGLWSTGELFF
TRBJ2-2 | 16 | . | . | TRBV4-1 | TGCGCCAGCAGCCACCGCCGGACGGTCTCTGGTGGGGAGCTGTTTTTT | CASSHRRTVSGGELFF
TRBJ2-1 | 13 | many | TRBD2 | TRBV5-1 | TGCGCCAGCAGCTTGGCTGGGGGGGAAGAGCAGTTCTTC | CASSLAGGEEQFF
TRBJ2-5 | 16 | few | TRBD2 | TRBV7-9 | TGTGCCAGCAGTTCCGGACTAGCGGGGGTCCAAGAGACCCAGTACTTC | CASSSGLAGVQETQYF
TRBJ2-1 | 14 | . | . | TRBV7-2 | TGTGCCAGCAGCCATCAGGTCCCACGCAATGAGCAGTTCTTC | CASSHQVPRNEQFF
TRBJ1-5 | 15 | many | . | TRBV5-6 | TGTGCCAGCAGCTTGGGGTGGGGCAGCAATCAGCCCCAGCATTTT | CASSLGWGSNQPQHF
TRBJ2-3 | 19 | few | TRBD2 | TRBV4-1 | TGCGCCAGCAGCCAAGATTGGGCCGGGACTAGCGGGAGCGCAGATACGCAGTATTTT | CASSQDWAGTSGSADTQYF
TRBJ2-2 | 14 | . | . | TRBV20-1 | TGCAGTGCTAGTCGCAGTCCGAACACCGGGGAGCTGTTTTTT | CSASRSPNTGELFF
TRBJ2-3 | 16 | few | TRBD2 | TRBV27 | TGTGCCAGCAGTTCCTTGCAGCGGGGGAGGGCAGATACGCAGTATTTT | CASSSLQRGRADTQYF
TRBJ1-3 | 19 | few | TRBD1 | TRBV10-3 | TGTGCCATCAGTCGAGTGGAGGGGCGGACAGGGCAAGCTGGAAACACCATATATTTT | CAISRVEGRTGQAGNTIYF
TRBJ2-5 | 12 | . | . | TRBV5-1 | TGCGCCAGCAGCTTGGCCCCGAGGGTCCAGTACTTC | CASSLAPRVQYF
TRBJ2-7 | 13 | many | . | TRBV11-2 | TGTGCCAGCAGCTTAGTTCTTTCCTACGAGCAGTACTTC | CASSLVLSYEQYF
TRBJ1-3 | 15 | . | . | TRBV29-1 | TGCAGCGTTGAAGACATCCGAGACAGGGGAAACACCATATATTTT | CSVEDIRDRGNTIYF
TRBJ2-1 | 13 | few | . | TRBV4-1 | TGCGCCAGCAGCCAAGTGGTCCTCAATGAGCAGTTCTTC | CASSQVVLNEQFF
TRBJ2-3 | 15 | many | TRBD2 | TRBV12-3/TRBV12-4 | TGTGCCAGCACCCCGGGACTAGCGAGCACAGATACGCAGTATTTT | CASTPGLASTDTQYF
TRBJ1-5 | 14 | few | . | TRBV6-2/TRBV6-3 | TGTGCCAGCACCCCTCGCTCTTGGGGGCAGCCCCAGCATTTT | CASTPRSWGQPQHF
TRBJ2-7 | 14 | few | . | TRBV5-5 | TGTGCCAGCAGCTTTCAGGGGAGGATCTACGAGCAGTACTTC | CASSFQGRIYEQYF
TRBJ2-1 | 15 | many | . | TRBV7-9 | TGTGCCAGCAGCTTAGTGGAGGGTCCCTACAATGAGCAGTTCTTC | CASSLVEGPYNEQFF
TRBJ2-1 | 15 | few | TRBD2 | TRBV20-1 | TGCAGTGTAGGGACTAGCGGACTGCCCTACAATGAGCAGTTCTTC | CSVGTSGLPYNEQFF
TRBJ2-5 | 11 | many | . | TRBV4-1 | TGCGCCAGCCGTAAGGGGGAGACCCAGTACTTC | CASRKGETQYF
TRBJ2-1 | 15 | . | TRBD2 | TRBV11-2 | TGTGCCAGCAGCTTAGACGGGCTAGCGGGGCCGCAGCAGTTCTTC | CASSLDGLAGPQQFF
TRBJ2-5 | 16 | few | TRBD1 | TRBV12-3/TRBV12-4 | TGTGCCAGCAGCCCCGACCCCGGGACAGGGTCTGAGACCCAGTACTTC | CASSPDPGTGSETQYF
TRBJ2-7 | 13 | many | . | TRBV20-1 | TGCAGTGCTAGAATGCAGGAGTCCTACGAGCAGTACTTC | CSARMQESYEQYF
TRBJ1-2 | 15 | many | . | TRBV4-1 | TGCGCCAGCAGCCAAGATGAAGGGACCCGTTTTGGCTACACCTTC | CASSQDEGTRFGYTF
TRBJ2-7 | 15 | few | TRBD2 | TRBV12-3/TRBV12-4 | TGTGCCAGCAGGGAAGGACTAGCGGGGGGCTACGAGCAGTACTTC | CASREGLAGGYEQYF